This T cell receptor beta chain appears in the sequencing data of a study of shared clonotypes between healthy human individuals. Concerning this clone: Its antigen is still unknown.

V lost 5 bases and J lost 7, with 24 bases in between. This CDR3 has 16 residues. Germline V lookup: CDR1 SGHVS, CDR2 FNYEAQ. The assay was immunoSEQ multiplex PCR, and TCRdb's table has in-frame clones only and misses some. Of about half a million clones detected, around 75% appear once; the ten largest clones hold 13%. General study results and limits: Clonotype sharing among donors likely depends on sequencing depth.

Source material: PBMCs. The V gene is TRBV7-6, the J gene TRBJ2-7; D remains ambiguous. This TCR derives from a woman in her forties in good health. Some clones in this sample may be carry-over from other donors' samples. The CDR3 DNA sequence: TGTGCCAGCAGCACCAGATACCGGGTCCCCCTTTCAGAGCAGTACTTC. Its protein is CASSTRYRVPLSEQYF.